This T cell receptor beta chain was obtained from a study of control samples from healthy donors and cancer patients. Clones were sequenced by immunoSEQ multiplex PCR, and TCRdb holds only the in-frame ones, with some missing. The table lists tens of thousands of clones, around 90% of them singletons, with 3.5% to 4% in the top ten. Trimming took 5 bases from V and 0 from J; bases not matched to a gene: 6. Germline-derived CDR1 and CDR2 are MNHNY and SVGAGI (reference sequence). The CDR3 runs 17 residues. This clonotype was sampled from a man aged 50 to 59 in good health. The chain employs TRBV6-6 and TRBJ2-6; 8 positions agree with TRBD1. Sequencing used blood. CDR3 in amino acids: CASSLDRVRSGANVLTF. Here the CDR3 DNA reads TGTGCCAGCAGTCTGGACAGGGTCCGCTCTGGGGCCAACGTCCTGACTTTC.